A single T cell receptor (beta chain) is shown here with its context. This beta chain is off target for a library built for alpha chains, so its abundance means little. One entry per CDR3 protein, called by TCRdb with MiXCR from the RT-PCR reads. The table has about 6,000 distinct CDR3 sequences, roughly nine tenths seen once. The V end lost 8 bases, the J end lost 0 bases, and 11 bases lay between the germline ends. Germline lookup yields CDR1 ENHRY and CDR2 SYGVKD. There are 14 residues in the CDR3. Sample: memory CD4+ T cells from blood. This clonotype originated in a female donor in good health, serving as a healthy control. This chain joins TRBV10-3 and TRBJ1-3; tentatively, D is TRBD1 (5 bases). Here the CDR3 reads CAIWDSSSGNTIYF. The CDR3 DNA reads as TGTGCCATCTGGGACTCCAGCTCTGGAAACACCATATATTTT.